This T cell receptor (beta chain) was observed in a study of blood T cell repertoires in COVID-19. CDR1 is MGHRA and CDR2 is YSYEKL in the germline V gene. V shed 3 bases and J shed 4 bases, with 15 bases lying between them. The CDR3 is 15 residues long. This clone was detected a few times. Clones were sequenced by immunoSEQ multiplex PCR, and TCRdb holds only the in-frame ones, with some missing. The sample contains 150,000 to 200,000 clones, more than 75% of which appear only once. The origin of this receptor is a man in his forties or fifties who had recovered from COVID-19. The chain is built from TRBV4-1 and TRBJ1-1; possibly TRBD1 for D (6 bases). Sequencing was carried out using PBMCs or T cells enriched from blood (not recorded which). The CDR3 DNA follows: TGCGCCAGCAGCCATCCCGGGGGGCTGGGCACTGAAGCTTTCTTT. Translated: CASSHPGGLGTEAFF.